This T cell receptor beta chain stems from a study of Graves' ophthalmopathy and Graves' hyperthyroidism. The authors amplified TCR beta CDR3 regions from RNA transcripts. The first-round RT-PCR employed HTBI primers together with the Qiagen OneStep RT-PCR kit. A multiplex PCR was then performed as the second round. One entry per CDR3 protein, called by TCRdb with MiXCR from the multiplex PCR reads. This table has 200,000 to 300,000 distinct CDR3 sequences, 45% to 55% appearing once. Comment on this clonotype: The junction departs from germline at one end; a sequencing error may be responsible.

Input material: peripheral blood. The origin of this receptor is an adult man with Graves' ophthalmopathy.

CDR3 sequence: CASSGGFEQYF. The CDR3 region has the DNA TGTGCCAGCAGTGGCGGGTTCGAGCAGTACTTC. The V call is TRBV10-3, the J call TRBJ2-7, with D maybe TRBD2 (5 bases). This CDR3 comprises 11 residues. Germline V gene sequence: CDR1 ENHRY, CDR2 SYGVKD.